This T cell receptor (beta chain) was sequenced for a study of shared clonotypes between healthy human individuals. The study separated CD4+ cells into CD45RA+ naive and CD45RA-negative memory subsets. The CDR3 is 12 amino acids. Germline V gene sequence: CDR1 SNHLY, CDR2 FYNNEI. The germline V and J ends were trimmed by 5 bases and 2 bases, with 4 bases remaining between them. This clone was found once. At the DNA level, this CDR3 is encoded by other sequences in the same sample as well. The protocol was immunoSEQ multiplex PCR, while the TCRdb copy is restricted to in-frame clones and leaves out a portion. Of 1,400,000 or so clones listed, less than 99% are singletons.

Sequencing was performed on naive CD4+ T cells sorted from blood. Subset in this sample: CD45RA+ positively selected. The rearrangement links TRBV2 to TRBJ1-5; no clear D. The clonotype was recovered from a man aged 30-40 years in good health. CDR3 DNA: TGTGCCAGCAGTCCGGGCAATCAGCCCCAGCATTTT. This encodes CASSPGNQPQHF.